Below are 30 T cell receptor beta chains sequenced from a single sample in a study of cytomegalovirus exposure and HLA in healthy donors (dated by TCRdb to 2016 to 2017). Library preparation used the immunoSEQ multiplex PCR assay. A mixture of 60 forward primers for TCR Vbeta segments and 13 reverse primers for TCR Jbeta segments was used in the multiplex PCR. TCRdb re-hosts the immuneACCESS table, in-frame sequences only. Its copies lack some clones; in the studies checked, an unresolved V gene accounts for under half of them, and the cause for the rest is not known. Present in this sample are approximately 120,000 clones, around 77% of which were seen just once. The ten largest clones take up 9.5% to 15% of the sample. The sequencing sample was made of PBMCs. These receptors originate from a woman in her thirties or forties in good health and CMV-seropositive.

V is TRBV4-2 and J is TRBJ2-1, with 7 nucleotides matching TRBD1. This CDR3 region has 14 residues. Germline V gene sequence: CDR1 LGHNA, CDR2 YNFKEQ. V was clipped by 0 bases and J by 5 bases; unmatched bases: 1. The CDR3 loop reads CASSQEQGNNEQFF. In DNA, the CDR3 is TGTGCCAGCAGCCAAGAACAGGGGAACAATGAGCAGTTCTTC.

This chain links TRBV11-1 with TRBJ2-7; TRBD1 might be the D (5 bases). The CDR3 is made up of 16 amino acids. Deletions cut 2 bases from V and 2 bases from J, with 16 bases between. Germline V lookup: CDR1 SGHAT, CDR2 FQDESV (reference sequence). CDR3 sequence reads: CASSLQAGNIAYEQYF. In DNA form, the CDR3 reads TGTGCCAGCAGCTTACAGGCAGGGAACATCGCCTACGAGCAGTACTTC.

The V and J genes are TRBV6-1 and TRBJ2-7, with a tentative D call TRBD1 (5 bases). This CDR3 is built from 13 residues. Trimming removed 4 bases at V and 2 bases at J, with 9 bases between. The germline CDR1 and CDR2 sequences are MNHNS and SASEGT. The CDR3 coding sequence is TGTGCCAGCAGTGCTTTCAGGGCCTACGAGCAGTACTTC. Its protein is CASSAFRAYEQYF.

This clone was found once. The chain links TRBV5-4 to TRBJ2-3; TRBD2 might be the D (6 bases). V was pared by 0 bases and J by 2 bases, with 10 bases between. The CDR3 spans 15 residues. Germline values: CDR1 SGHNT, CDR2 YYREEE (reference sequence). DNA for the CDR3: TGTGCCAGCAGCTTGGCTCTAGCGACCACAGATACGCAGTATTTT. Its translation: CASSLALATTDTQYF.

The genes are TRBV6-6 and TRBJ1-5; D unresolved. Germline CDR1 MNHNY, CDR2 SVGAGI (reference sequence). This CDR3 has 11 amino acids. Deletions cut 7 bases from V and 5 bases from J, with 6 bases between. DNA of the CDR3: TGTGCCAGCAAACAAGATCAGCCCCAGCATTTT. The encoded protein is CASKQDQPQHF.

This sequence joins TRBV6-5 and TRBJ2-3, with 10 bases that match TRBD2. Trimming removed 8 bases from V and 3 bases from J; junction bases left unmatched: 8. Germline values: CDR1 MNHEY, CDR2 SVGAGI. The CDR3 sequence is 15 residues long. CDR3 bases: TGTGCCAGCTCTAAAGCGGGAGGGTTAACAGATACGCAGTATTTT. Protein: CASSKAGGLTDTQYF.

The chain has TRBV5-4 and TRBJ1-2; TRBD1 matches at 9 bases. Germline V lookup: CDR1 SGHNT, CDR2 YYREEE (reference sequence). V lost 3 bases and J lost 6; bases outside the gene matches: 9. The CDR3 is 15 amino acids. CDR3 nucleotides: TGTGCCAGCAGCTACTTCGGACAGGGGACGAATGGCTACACCTTC. It yields the protein CASSYFGQGTNGYTF.

This rearrangement joins TRBV28 to TRBJ2-7, with D possibly being TRBD1 (5 bases). CDR3 size: 13 residues. The V gene's germline CDR1 is MDHEN and CDR2 SYDVKM. Trimming shortened V by 6 bases and J by 4 bases, and 13 bases separated the two germline ends. CDR3 residues: CASRPGHSYEQYF. CDR3 sequence (DNA): TGTGCCAGCAGGCCTGGACATTCATACGAGCAGTACTTC.

V and J are TRBV11-2 and TRBJ2-3; 9 positions match TRBD2. CDR3 length: 16 residues. J was trimmed by 1 base and V by 3 bases; bases with no gene match: 5. The germline CDR1 and CDR2 sequences are SGHAT and FQNNGV. CDR3 sequence reads: CASSFAGGIGTDTQYF. CDR3 bases: TGTGCCAGCAGCTTTGCGGGAGGGATTGGCACAGATACGCAGTATTTT.

The chain recombines TRBV30 with TRBJ2-1; D unclear. The CDR3 sequence is 12 residues long. Between the trimmed V and J ends, which lost 2 bases and 6 bases, there was a span of 8 bases. Per germline, CDR1 GTSNPN and CDR2 SVGIG (reference sequence). The CDR3 region has the DNA TGTGCCTGGAGTCGGTCGATCAATGAGCAGTTCTTC. Translated, it gives CAWSRSINEQFF.

On this clone: Within the sample, other DNA sequences also encode this same CDR3. The gene calls are TRBV6-4 and TRBJ2-2, with no clear D. V was trimmed by 1 base and J by 2 bases, leaving 2 bases between them. This CDR3 is built from 13 residues. Germline CDR1 MRHNA, CDR2 SNTAGT. The CDR3 sequence is CASSDLNTGELFF. CDR3 coding DNA: TGTGCCAGCAGTGACTTAAACACCGGGGAGCTGTTTTTT.

This CDR3 reads CASSRTGVGNEKLFF. In nucleotides, the CDR3 is TGTGCCAGCAGCCGAACAGGGGTTGGGAATGAAAAACTGTTTTTT. V usage is TRBV5-4 and J usage is TRBJ1-4, with 7 bases fitting TRBD1. With V trimmed by 4 bases and J by 5 bases, 8 bases remained unmatched. Germline-derived CDR1 and CDR2 are SGHNT and YYREEE (reference sequence). The CDR3 is made up of 15 amino acids.

The chain joins TRBV5-1 to TRBJ1-6; D is unclear. Germline V gene data show CDR1 as SGHRS and CDR2 as YFSETQ. The V end was cut by 1 base, the J end by 5 bases, with 10 bases between. The CDR3 has 15 residues. This CDR3 reads CASSLFTENNSPLHF. The DNA for the CDR3 is TGCGCCAGCAGCTTGTTCACAGAGAATAATTCACCCCTCCACTTT. Together with reference TRBV5-1 and TRBJ1-6, the CDR3 gives the full variable domain: KAGVTQTPRYLIKTRGQQVTLSCSPISGHRSVSWYQQTPGQGLQFLFEYFSETQRNKGNFPGRFSGRQFSNSRSEMNVSTLELGDSALYLCASSLFTENNSPLHFGNGTRLTVT.

The chain recombines TRBV11-2 with TRBJ2-2; 11 positions agree with TRBD1. There are 17 residues in the CDR3. Germline V gene sequence: CDR1 SGHAT, CDR2 FQNNGV. With V trimmed by 5 bases and J by 5 bases, 10 bases remained unmatched. Here the CDR3 reads CASSLRRGQGETGELFF. DNA of the CDR3: TGTGCCAGCAGCCTACGGCGGGGACAGGGGGAAACCGGGGAGCTGTTTTTT.

This clone was detected only a few times. V is TRBV28 and J is TRBJ2-7; the match to TRBD2 covers 7 bases. V lost 2 bases, J lost 4 bases, and 5 bases stayed unmatched. The CDR3 totals 14 residues. The germline V gene encodes CDR1 MDHEN and CDR2 SYDVKM. CDR3 protein: CASSLNAGEYEQYF. Here the CDR3 DNA reads TGTGCCAGCAGTTTAAACGCGGGAGAGTACGAGCAGTACTTC.

This chain joins TRBV28 and TRBJ2-7, with 8 bases fitting TRBD2. The trim removed 5 bases at V and 5 bases at J, leaving 11 bases unmatched. Per germline, CDR1 MDHEN and CDR2 SYDVKM. The CDR3 is 15 amino acids. CDR3 loop: CASSLSGKRRNEQYF. DNA for the CDR3: TGTGCCAGCAGTCTTAGCGGGAAACGAAGGAACGAGCAGTACTTC.

The chain has TRBV19 and TRBJ1-5; 7 bases fit TRBD1. CDR3 length: 15 residues. Losses at the gene ends were 4 bases for V and 3 bases for J; bases not matched to a gene: 6. Germline CDR1 is LNHDA and CDR2 is SQIVND (reference sequence). CDR3 protein: CASSREQGSNQPQHF. CDR3 nucleotide sequence: TGTGCCAGTAGTAGGGAACAGGGGTCCAATCAGCCCCAGCATTTT.

This sequence joins TRBV6-6 and TRBJ2-7; TRBD1 matches at 9 bases. Germline V CDR1 and CDR2: MNHNY, SVGAGI (reference sequence). Germline trimming cut 7 bases from V and 1 base from J; bases unmatched to any gene: 5. This CDR3 has 14 residues. The CDR3 is CASTPGTGSYEQYF. The CDR3 DNA is TGTGCCAGCACTCCTGGGACAGGGTCCTACGAGCAGTACTTC.

The chain has TRBV6-6 and TRBJ1-6; 8 bases map to TRBD1. Germline V gene sequence: CDR1 MNHNY, CDR2 SVGAGI (reference sequence). V trimming: 10 bases; J trimming: 10 bases; junction bases outside the gene matches: 9. The CDR3 spans 13 residues. CDR3 DNA sequence: TGTGCCATCTCGGACAGGGTCGGATCACCCCTCCACTTT. Amino acid sequence: CAISDRVGSPLHF.

The V call is TRBV5-1, the J call TRBJ2-7, with 8 nucleotides matching TRBD2. Germline trimming cut 0 bases from V and 3 bases from J; bases unmatched to any gene: 8. CDR3 length: 16 amino acids. Germline loops: CDR1 SGHRS, CDR2 YFSETQ. CDR3 sequence: CASSLEPSGSHYEQYF. CDR3 nucleotides: TGCGCCAGCAGCTTGGAACCCAGCGGGAGCCACTACGAGCAGTACTTC. The whole variable domain, filled in from reference TRBV5-1 and TRBJ2-7, reads KAGVTQTPRYLIKTRGQQVTLSCSPISGHRSVSWYQQTPGQGLQFLFEYFSETQRNKGNFPGRFSGRQFSNSRSEMNVSTLELGDSALYLCASSLEPSGSHYEQYFGPGTRLTVT.

The chain is built from TRBV6-5 and TRBJ2-5; D gene unclear. The CDR3 length is 14 residues. Germline-derived CDR1 and CDR2 are MNHEY and SVGAGI. V lost 4 bases, J lost 1 base, and 10 bases lay in between. The CDR3 bases are TGTGCCAGCAGTTCCGCAGGTTCCCAAGAGACCCAGTACTTC. This gives the protein CASSSAGSQETQYF.

This clone was observed a handful of times. The rearrangement links TRBV30 to TRBJ1-1; 7 bases map to TRBD1. The V gene's germline CDR1 is GTSNPN and CDR2 SVGIG (reference sequence). With 3 bases clipped from V and 7 bases from J, the junction kept 11 bases outside the gene matches. The CDR3 runs 14 residues. CDR3 protein: CAWRLQGIGSEAFF. The DNA for the CDR3 is TGTGCCTGGAGACTACAGGGGATTGGGAGTGAAGCTTTCTTT.

The chain is built from TRBV7-6 and TRBJ2-2; 8 bases align to TRBD2. Germline V gene lookup returns CDR1 SGHVS and CDR2 FNYEAQ. This CDR3 spans 13 amino acids. The trim removed 10 bases at V and 3 bases at J, leaving 4 bases unmatched. The CDR3: CAISGGHTGELFF. As DNA, the CDR3 is TGTGCCATTTCGGGAGGGCACACCGGGGAGCTGTTTTTT.

The V call is TRBV7-2, the J call TRBJ2-5; TRBD1 is a possible D gene (6 bases). The CDR3 runs to 17 residues. Germline V gene lookup returns CDR1 SGHTA and CDR2 FQGNSA. V lost 6 bases, J lost 5 bases, and 25 bases lay in between. The CDR3 protein is CASSPRGSGRLLETQYF. For the CDR3, the DNA is TGTGCCAGCAGTCCTAGGGGGTCAGGGAGACTCCTGGAGACCCAGTACTTC.

This clone was detected only a few times. This chain connects TRBV9 to TRBJ1-1; 11 bases agree with TRBD1. Germline assignment: CDR1 SGDLS and CDR2 YYNGEE. CDR3 length equals 15 residues. Trimming took 0 bases from V and 5 from J; bases not matched to a gene: 3. As DNA, the CDR3 is TGTGCCAGCAGCGTAGGGGGACAGGGGGTAACTGAAGCTTTCTTT. Protein product: CASSVGGQGVTEAFF.

This clone has more than one count but fewer than ten. The chain links TRBV7-3 to TRBJ2-1, with 7 bases aligning to TRBD2. The CDR3 length is 15 residues. Per germline, CDR1 SGHTA and CDR2 FQGTGA. V shed 0 bases, J shed 7 bases, and the junction held 6 bases outside the gene matches. The CDR3 DNA is TGTGCCAGCAGCTTAACGTTCGCGGGGGATAATGAGCAGTTCTTC. As protein: CASSLTFAGDNEQFF.

This chain uses TRBV4-1 with TRBJ2-1; 7 positions agree with TRBD2. The ends lost 3 bases at V and 3 bases at J; junction bases unmatched: 2. Germline values: CDR1 MGHRA, CDR2 YSYEKL. The length of the CDR3 is 14 residues. CDR3 in DNA: TGCGCCAGCAGCCACAGCGGGGACTACAATGAGCAGTTCTTC. Amino acids: CASSHSGDYNEQFF.

The chain carries TRBV6-1 and TRBJ1-1; 7 bases align to TRBD1. The V gene's germline CDR1 is MNHNS and CDR2 SASEGT. The CDR3 contains 14 residues. V shed 7 bases, J shed 3 bases, and the junction held 8 bases outside the gene matches. This CDR3 reads CASTLDRVDTEAFF. CDR3 nucleotides: TGTGCCAGCACTCTAGACAGGGTGGACACTGAAGCTTTCTTT.

This chain links TRBV19 with TRBJ1-5; 10 nucleotides line up with TRBD1. There are 15 residues in the CDR3. The germline V gene has CDR1 LNHDA and CDR2 SQIVND (reference sequence). Trimming removed 5 bases from V and 4 bases from J; junction bases left unmatched: 5. CDR3 in DNA: TGTGCCAGTAGTGGGACAGGGGTTAGAAATCAGCCCCAGCATTTT. It is translated as CASSGTGVRNQPQHF.

V and J are TRBV7-3 and TRBJ2-7; D unresolved. The CDR3 extends over 16 amino acids. Germline CDR1 SGHTA, CDR2 FQGTGA. The germline V and J ends were trimmed by 4 bases and 0 bases, with 16 bases remaining between them. The CDR3 nucleotides read TGTGCCAGCAGCTCCGAGGTCTTACCCCCCTCCTACGAGCAGTACTTC. This codes for CASSSEVLPPSYEQYF.